The 25 T cell receptor beta chains below come from one sample, sequenced in a study of OX40 agonist ivuxolimab in advanced cancers. TCRdb keeps only in-frame clones here, not all; method: immunoSEQ multiplex PCR. The profile shows more than 13,000 clones, more than 75% of them singletons. Sample: CD4+ or CD8+ T cells sorted from blood, taken in a trial of the OX40 agonist ivuxolimab. The receptors were gathered from an adult with an advanced solid tumor such as melanoma, head and neck, liver or kidney cancer.

The chain has TRBV4-2 and TRBJ1-1; unclear D gene. The CDR3 sequence is 13 residues long. V lost 0 bases, J lost 3 bases, and 5 bases lay in between. Germline assignment: CDR1 LGHNA and CDR2 YNFKEQ. CDR3 loop: CASSQERYTEAFF. The CDR3 DNA follows: TGTGCCAGCAGCCAAGAGAGGTACACTGAAGCTTTCTTT.

CDR3 sequence: CASSRTVYEQYF. The DNA of the CDR3 is TGTGCCAGCAGTCGGACAGTCTACGAGCAGTACTTC. The chain employs TRBV6-6 and TRBJ2-7; TRBD1 is a possible D gene (6 bases). The CDR3 is made up of 12 amino acids. Per the germline V gene, CDR1 is MNHNY and CDR2 is SVGAGI (reference sequence). The V and J ends lost 5 bases and 3 bases respectively, with 8 bases between them.

The chain couples TRBV7-6 to TRBJ1-1; D not certain. Germline assignment: CDR1 SGHVS and CDR2 FNYEAQ. V shed 5 bases and J shed 5 bases, with 15 bases lying between them. The CDR3 is 14 residues long. As DNA, the CDR3 is TGTGCCAGCAGCCTCTATTCCGGTGTTACTGAAGCTTTCTTT. The encoded protein is CASSLYSGVTEAFF.

This chain links TRBV11-2 with TRBJ1-6, with D uncertain. Germline CDR1 is SGHAT and CDR2 is FQNNGV. The V gene lost 5 bases and the J gene lost 14 bases, with 10 bases spanning the gap. This CDR3 comprises 11 residues. The CDR3, as DNA: TGTGCCAGCAGCATCCAGTCGGCCCTCCACTTT. Protein sequence: CASSIQSALHF.

Remarks on this clone: Other DNA variants within this sample encode the same CDR3. CDR3 residues: CASSRARPSNYGYTF. The CDR3 nucleotides read TGTGCCAGCAGTCGGGCAAGACCCTCTAACTATGGCTACACCTTC. The chain has TRBV27 and TRBJ1-2; no firm D call. V dropped 5 bases and J dropped 0 bases, with 13 bases sitting between them. From germline, CDR1 is MNHEY and CDR2 SMNVEV (reference sequence). The CDR3 spans 15 residues.

The V call is TRBV7-6, the J call TRBJ2-7; 7 nucleotides line up with TRBD1. Germline trimming cut 5 bases from V and 4 bases from J; bases unmatched to any gene: 8. CDR1 is SGHVS, CDR2 FNYEAQ, per germline. This CDR3 has 14 residues. Here the CDR3 DNA reads TGTGCCAGCAGCGAGAGACAGGGCTGGTACGAGCAGTACTTC. Amino acid sequence: CASSERQGWYEQYF.

The CDR3 here is CASRGTGLSSGNTIYF. In DNA form, the CDR3 reads TGTGCCAGCAGGGGTACGGGATTAAGCTCTGGAAACACCATATATTTT. V gene TRBV28 combines with J gene TRBJ1-3; the D is unclear. This CDR3 spans 16 amino acids. Trimming cost V 6 bases and J 0 bases, with 15 bases left between them. CDR1 is MDHEN and CDR2 is SYDVKM in the germline V gene. Combining the CDR3 with reference TRBV28 and TRBJ1-3 gives the whole variable domain DVKVTQSSRYLVKRTGEKVFLECVQDMDHENMFWYRQDPGLGLRLIYFSYDVKMKEKGDIPEGYSVSREKKERFSLILESASTNQTSMYLCASRGTGLSSGNTIYFGEGSWLTVV.

The V and J genes are TRBV5-6 and TRBJ1-5, with D perhaps TRBD1 (5 bases). Trimming removed 2 bases from V and 5 bases from J, with 8 bases in between. The germline V gene encodes CDR1 SGHDT and CDR2 YYEEEE. The CDR3 is 13 amino acids. The CDR3, as DNA: TGTGCCAGCAGCTTTGGGACCTATCAGCCCCAGCATTTT. Translated, it gives CASSFGTYQPQHF.

The J gene is TRBJ1-1, the V gene TRBV10-3; D gene uncertain. From germline, CDR1 is ENHRY and CDR2 SYGVKD. The CDR3 sequence is 12 residues long. Trimming pared 5 bases from V and 5 bases from J, leaving 9 bases between. The CDR3 nucleotides are TGTGCCATCAGTCAAGGAGAGACTGAAGCTTTCTTT. Translation gives CAISQGETEAFF.

In DNA form, the CDR3 reads TGTGCCAGCAGGTCCTCTAACTATGGCTACACCTTC. It yields the protein CASRSSNYGYTF. The rearrangement joins TRBV6-5 to TRBJ1-2; D not resolved. The length of the CDR3 is 12 residues. Germline loops: CDR1 MNHEY, CDR2 SVGAGI. With 6 bases removed from V and 0 bases from J, the gap between germline ends came to 5 bases.

This rearrangement joins TRBV19 to TRBJ2-1, with D maybe TRBD2 (7 bases). CDR1 and CDR2 from the germline V gene are LNHDA and SQIVND (reference sequence). The CDR3 is 15 residues long. The V end lost 2 bases, the J end lost 7 bases, and 15 bases lay between the germline ends. In nucleotides, the CDR3 is TGTGCCAGTAGTATAACGTCGGGGGGCGTTAATGAGCAGTTCTTC. Encoded protein: CASSITSGGVNEQFF.

This chain uses TRBV5-1 with TRBJ1-1; TRBD1 agrees at 8 bases. CDR3 length: 15 residues. CDR1 is SGHRS and CDR2 is YFSETQ in the germline V gene. V was pared by 3 bases and J by 5 bases, with 9 bases of the junction left unmatched. The chain's CDR3 is CASSSGQGGRTEAFF. DNA of the CDR3: TGCGCCAGCAGCTCCGGACAGGGCGGTAGGACTGAAGCTTTCTTT.

This clone has a handful of counts. J is TRBJ1-6 and V is TRBV19, with D perhaps matching TRBD1 (6 bases). V shed 5 bases and J shed 7 bases, with 12 bases lying between them. In germline, CDR1 is LNHDA, CDR2 SQIVND (reference sequence). This CDR3 contains 14 residues. The CDR3 sequence: CASSPVRGNSPLHF. Here the CDR3 DNA reads TGTGCCAGTAGTCCCGTAAGGGGGAATTCACCCCTCCACTTT.

The chain employs TRBV19 and TRBJ2-1, with D perhaps matching TRBD1 or TRBD2 (6 bases each). V was clipped by 3 bases and J by 5 bases, with 14 bases between them. CDR1 and CDR2 (germline): LNHDA, SQIVND (reference sequence). CDR3 length equals 15 residues. The CDR3 DNA reads TGTGCCAGTAGTATGCGGGACACTCCTCACAATGAGCAGTTCTTC. Translated, it gives CASSMRDTPHNEQFF. Together with reference TRBV19 and TRBJ2-1, the CDR3 gives the full variable domain: DGGITQSPKYLFRKEGQNVTLSCEQNLNHDAMYWYRQDPGQGLRLIYYSQIVNDFQKGDIAEGYSVSREKKESFPLTVTSAQKNPTAFYLCASSMRDTPHNEQFFGPGTRLTVL.

This clone is termed large (0.1 to 1%). This chain links TRBV4-3 with TRBJ1-2; possibly TRBD1 for D (5 bases). The CDR3 length is 15 residues. Trimming took 4 bases from V and 3 from J, leaving 15 bases between them. Per germline, CDR1 LGHNA and CDR2 YSLEER. The CDR3 DNA is TGCGCCAGCAGCCCACTTCAACAGGACGACTATGGCTACACCTTC. Protein: CASSPLQQDDYGYTF.

The chain recombines TRBV7-9 with TRBJ1-1; 8 bases match TRBD1. This CDR3 has 17 amino acids. V was pared by 0 bases and J by 4 bases, with 10 bases of the junction left unmatched. Germline lookup yields CDR1 SEHNR and CDR2 FQNEAQ (reference sequence). The CDR3 spells CASSLAPGGEGATEAFF. CDR3 nucleotide sequence: TGTGCCAGCAGCTTAGCCCCAGGGGGCGAGGGAGCCACTGAAGCTTTCTTT.

This sequence joins TRBV7-9 and TRBJ1-2; no reliable D call. The CDR3 is 14 amino acids. Trimming cost V 1 base and J 3 bases, with 9 bases left between them. The germline CDR1 and CDR2 sequences are SEHNR and FQNEAQ (reference sequence). CDR3 in DNA: TGTGCCAGCAGCTTAGGGCCTGACTACTATGGCTACACCTTC. Translated, it gives CASSLGPDYYGYTF.

This rearrangement joins TRBV7-9 to TRBJ1-1; D is perhaps TRBD1 (6 bases). The V gene's germline CDR1 is SEHNR and CDR2 FQNEAQ (reference sequence). CDR3 length: 13 residues. With 6 bases removed from V and 1 base from J, the gap between germline ends came to 9 bases. The CDR3 DNA reads as TGTGCCAGCAGGTCACAGGGGAACACTGAAGCTTTCTTT. The encoded protein is CASRSQGNTEAFF.

The chain joins TRBV7-9 to TRBJ1-4, with D possibly matching TRBD1 (5 bases). The germline V gene encodes CDR1 SEHNR and CDR2 FQNEAQ (reference sequence). CDR3 length: 13 residues. V lost 6 bases and J 8 bases, leaving 13 bases between the germline ends. The CDR3 nucleotides are TGTGCCAGCAGGAAAGGGGCTCGGGAAAAACTGTTTTTT. This translates into CASRKGAREKLFF.

As concerns this clone: Other DNA sequences from this sample encode an identical CDR3 as well. This chain links TRBV19 with TRBJ2-7, with 8 bases lining up with TRBD1. V gave up 2 bases and J gave up 3 bases; unmatched junction bases: 3. The CDR3 has 14 residues. The germline CDR1 and CDR2 sequences are LNHDA and SQIVND (reference sequence). DNA for the CDR3: TGTGCCAGTAGTATAACAGGGGGGAGCTACGAGCAGTACTTC. Translated, it gives CASSITGGSYEQYF.

This sequence joins TRBV19 and TRBJ2-3; TRBD1 matches at 8 bases. CDR3 length equals 13 residues. CDR1 and CDR2 (germline): LNHDA, SQIVND (reference sequence). After removal of 3 bases from V and 14 bases from J, the junction contained 10 bases not matched to a gene. The CDR3, as DNA: TGTGCCAGTAGTATCACCGTGGGACAGGAAGGGTATTTT. This translates into CASSITVGQEGYF. Supplemented by reference TRBV19 and TRBJ2-3, the full variable domain reads DGGITQSPKYLFRKEGQNVTLSCEQNLNHDAMYWYRQDPGQGLRLIYYSQIVNDFQKGDIAEGYSVSREKKESFPLTVTSAQKNPTAFYLCASSITVGQEGYFGPGTRLTVL.

This chain links TRBV27 with TRBJ2-2; D remains unclear. In germline, CDR1 is MNHEY, CDR2 SMNVEV (reference sequence). V lost 7 bases and J lost 2, with 5 bases in between. This CDR3 is built from 12 residues. The CDR3 region has the DNA TGTGCCAGCACCGATAACACCGGGGAGCTGTTTTTT. This codes for CASTDNTGELFF.

V and J are TRBV2 and TRBJ1-5; maybe TRBD1 (6 bases). The CDR3 is 17 amino acids. Germline assignment: CDR1 SNHLY and CDR2 FYNNEI. Trimming removed 4 bases from V and 1 base from J, with 17 bases in between. The CDR3 DNA reads as TGTGCCAGCAGTGTATGGGGAAGGGGGACCAGCAATCAGCCCCAGCATTTT. Protein product: CASSVWGRGTSNQPQHF.

The chain carries TRBV6-1 and TRBJ1-2; D may be TRBD1 (5 bases). V was clipped by 6 bases and J by 4 bases, with 15 bases between them. The germline V gene has CDR1 MNHNS and CDR2 SASEGT. This CDR3 region has 14 residues. The CDR3 nucleotides are TGTGCCAGCAGAGCTCTCGGGGGAGTCTATGGCTACACCTTC. Translated, it gives CASRALGGVYGYTF.

V is TRBV29-1 and J is TRBJ2-5; a possible D gene is TRBD1 (6 bases). The CDR3 is 12 residues long. V was clipped by 7 bases and J by 4 bases, with 13 bases between them. The germline gives CDR1 SQVTM, CDR2 ANQGSEA. The CDR3 coding sequence is TGCAGCGCCCAACAGGGAGTAGAGACCCAGTACTTC. Translated, it gives CSAQQGVETQYF.